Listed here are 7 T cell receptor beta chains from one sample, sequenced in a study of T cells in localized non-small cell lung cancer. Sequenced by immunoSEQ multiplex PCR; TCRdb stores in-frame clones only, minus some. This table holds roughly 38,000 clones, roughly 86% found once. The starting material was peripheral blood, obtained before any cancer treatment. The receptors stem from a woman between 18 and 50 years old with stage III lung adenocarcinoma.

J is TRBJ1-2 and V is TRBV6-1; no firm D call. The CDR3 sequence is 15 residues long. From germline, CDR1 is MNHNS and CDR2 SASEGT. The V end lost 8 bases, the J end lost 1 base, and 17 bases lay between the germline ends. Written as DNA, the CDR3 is TGTGCCAGCGGGGTGACCCCGGCTCTTAACTATGGCTACACCTTC. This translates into CASGVTPALNYGYTF.

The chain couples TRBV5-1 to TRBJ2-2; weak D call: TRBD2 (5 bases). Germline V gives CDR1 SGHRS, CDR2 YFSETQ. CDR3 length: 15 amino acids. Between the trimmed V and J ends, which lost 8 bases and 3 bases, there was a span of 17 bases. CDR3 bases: TGCGCCAGTTGGGGTGGCGGGTTCGACACCGGGGAGCTGTTTTTT. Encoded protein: CASWGGGFDTGELFF.

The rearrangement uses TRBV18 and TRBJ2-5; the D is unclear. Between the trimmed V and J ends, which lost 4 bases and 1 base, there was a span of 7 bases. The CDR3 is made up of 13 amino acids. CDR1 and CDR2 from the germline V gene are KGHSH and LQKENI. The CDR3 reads CASSRRFQETQYF. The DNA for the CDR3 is TGTGCCAGCTCACGGAGATTCCAAGAGACCCAGTACTTC.

The CDR3 DNA sequence: TGTGCCAGCTCACCACAGTCTGGAGGGGGGACAGATACGCAGTATTTT. This gives the protein CASSPQSGGGTDTQYF. The chain links TRBV18 to TRBJ2-3; D tentatively reads TRBD1 or TRBD2 (6 bases each). Trimming pared 1 base from V and 3 bases from J, leaving 14 bases between. This CDR3 is built from 16 residues. Germline CDR1 is KGHSH and CDR2 is LQKENI.

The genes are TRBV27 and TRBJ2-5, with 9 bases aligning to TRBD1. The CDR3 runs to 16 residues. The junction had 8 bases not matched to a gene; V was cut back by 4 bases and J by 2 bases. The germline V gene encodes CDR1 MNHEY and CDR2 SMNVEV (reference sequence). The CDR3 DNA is TGTGCCAGCAGTTCTTACGGGACAGGGTTGCAAGAGACCCAGTACTTC. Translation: CASSSYGTGLQETQYF.

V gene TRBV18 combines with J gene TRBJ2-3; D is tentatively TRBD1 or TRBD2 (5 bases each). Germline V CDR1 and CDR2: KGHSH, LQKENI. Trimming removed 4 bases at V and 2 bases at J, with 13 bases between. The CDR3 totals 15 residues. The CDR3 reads CASSLTAEYTDTQYF. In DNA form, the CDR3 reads TGTGCCAGCTCACTGACAGCGGAGTACACAGATACGCAGTATTTT.

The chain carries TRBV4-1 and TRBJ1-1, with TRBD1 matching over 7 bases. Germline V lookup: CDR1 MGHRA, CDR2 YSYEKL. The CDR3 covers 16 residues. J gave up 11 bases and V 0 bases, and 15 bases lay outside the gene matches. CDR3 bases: TGCGCCAGCAGCCAAGACCGGGAAGGCAGGGGGGTTCGGGCTTTCTTT. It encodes CASSQDREGRGVRAFF.